This entry lists 3 T cell receptor beta chains sequenced from one sample in a study of cytomegalovirus exposure and HLA in healthy donors. The PCR employed 60 Vbeta primers together with 13 Jbeta primers. Data came from immunoSEQ multiplex PCR; TCRdb stores just in-frame clones and leaves some out. The sample has about 120,000 clones, around 10% seen once. Sample: PBMCs. The receptor set was obtained from a man aged 25-45 years in good health and CMV-seronegative.

The chain joins TRBV30 to TRBJ2-6, with D unresolved. CDR1 is GTSNPN and CDR2 is SVGIG in the germline V gene (reference sequence). This CDR3 region has 16 residues. V lost 2 bases to trimming and J lost 0 bases, with 11 bases between them. CDR3 in DNA: TGTGCCTGGAGTACCCCAGGATCCTCTGGGGCCAACGTCCTGACTTTC. It codes for CAWSTPGSSGANVLTF.

This clone turned up a few times. The rearrangement joins TRBV6-4 to TRBJ2-1; D unclear. There are 16 residues in the CDR3. Germline V gives CDR1 MRHNA, CDR2 SNTAGT. V was shortened by 2 bases and J by 4 bases, with 15 bases between the two germline ends. The CDR3: CASSDPTTKNYNEQFF. DNA for the CDR3: TGTGCCAGCAGTGACCCAACAACTAAGAATTACAATGAGCAGTTCTTC.

The genes are TRBV27 and TRBJ2-7; 10 bases align to TRBD1. Looked up from germline, CDR1 is MNHEY and CDR2 is SMNVEV (reference sequence). J lost 7 bases, V lost 2 bases, and 5 bases had no gene match. This CDR3 has 14 amino acids. The CDR3 reads CASSLVGQGREQYF. CDR3 sequence (DNA): TGTGCCAGCAGTTTAGTGGGACAGGGGAGAGAGCAGTACTTC.